This T cell receptor beta chain was captured in a study of shared clonotypes between healthy human individuals. V was cut by 2 bases and J by 5 bases, with 9 bases left in between. The CDR3 length is 13 residues. CDR1 is MNHEY and CDR2 is SMNVEV in the germline V gene (reference sequence). Measured with immunoSEQ multiplex PCR; TCRdb has only the in-frame clones, and not every one. The data hold hundreds of thousands of clones, with roughly 96% observed a single time. Terminally differentiated effector memory CD45RA+ cells were excluded from the naive CD8 cells, which were CD45RO-negative and positively selected for CCR7.

This chain links TRBV27 with TRBJ2-5; D gene uncertain. The sequenced material came from naive CD8+ T cells sorted from blood. This TCR was recovered from a woman in her thirties in good health. CDR3 nucleotide sequence: TGTGCCAGCAGTTTAGCGTCAGATGAGACCCAGTACTTC. As protein: CASSLASDETQYF.